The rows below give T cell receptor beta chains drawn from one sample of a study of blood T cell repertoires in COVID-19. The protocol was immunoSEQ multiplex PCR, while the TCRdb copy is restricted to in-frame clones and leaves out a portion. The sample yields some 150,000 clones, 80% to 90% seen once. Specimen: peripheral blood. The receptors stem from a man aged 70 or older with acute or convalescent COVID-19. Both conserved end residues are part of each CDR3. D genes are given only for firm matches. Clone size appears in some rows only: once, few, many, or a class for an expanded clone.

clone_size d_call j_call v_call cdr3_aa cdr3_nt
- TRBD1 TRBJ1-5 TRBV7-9 CASSFQGAHQPQHF TGTGCCAGCAGCTTCCAGGGGGCCCATCAGCCCCAGCATTTT
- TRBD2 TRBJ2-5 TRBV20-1 CSASSGRAQETQYF TGCAGTGCTAGTAGCGGGAGGGCCCAAGAGACCCAGTACTTC
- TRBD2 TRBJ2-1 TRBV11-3 CASSSESGRINEQFF TGTGCCAGCAGCTCAGAATCCGGGAGGATAAATGAGCAGTTCTTC
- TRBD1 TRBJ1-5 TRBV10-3 CAIKEDRDGNQPQHF TGTGCCATCAAAGAGGACAGGGATGGGAATCAGCCCCAGCATTTT
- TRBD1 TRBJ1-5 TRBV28 CASSRDRGNQPQHF TGTGCCAGCAGCCGGGACAGGGGAAATCAGCCCCAGCATTTT
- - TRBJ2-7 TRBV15 CATSPGQSPYEQYF TGTGCCACCAGCCCAGGACAGTCTCCCTACGAGCAGTACTTC
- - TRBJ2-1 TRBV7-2 CASSFGFSGHEQFF TGTGCCAGCAGCTTTGGCTTTAGTGGGCATGAGCAGTTCTTC
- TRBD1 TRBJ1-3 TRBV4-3 CASSQDSTGATGNTIYF TGCGCCAGCAGCCAAGATTCAACAGGGGCGACTGGAAACACCATATATTTT
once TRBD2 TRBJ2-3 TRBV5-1 CASSLAGLAADTQYF TGCGCCAGCAGCTTGGCGGGACTAGCCGCAGATACGCAGTATTTT
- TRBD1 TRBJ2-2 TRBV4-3 CASSQRQGHTGELFF TGCGCCAGCAGCCAGCGACAGGGGCACACCGGGGAGCTGTTTTTT
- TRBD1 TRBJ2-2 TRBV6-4 CASSGTGKTGELFF TGTGCCAGCAGTGGGACAGGGAAAACCGGGGAGCTGTTTTTT
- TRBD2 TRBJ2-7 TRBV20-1 CSASDLAEVSYEQYF TGCAGTGCTAGTGACCTAGCGGAAGTCTCCTACGAGCAGTACTTC
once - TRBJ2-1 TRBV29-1 CSVVSRSSYNEQFF TGCAGCGTTGTGTCTCGTAGCTCCTACAATGAGCAGTTCTTC
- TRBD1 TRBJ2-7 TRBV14 CASSQGYRGTYEQYF TGTGCCAGCAGCCAAGGTTACAGGGGGACCTACGAGCAGTACTTC
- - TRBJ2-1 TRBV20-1 CSAMTGNEQFF TGCAGTGCGATGACGGGGAATGAGCAGTTCTTC
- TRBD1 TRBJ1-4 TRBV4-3 CASSQDDRGRRINEKLFF TGCGCCAGCAGCCAAGATGACAGGGGGCGCCGCATTAATGAAAAACTGTTTTTT
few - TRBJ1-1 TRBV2 CASSEAGRRAFF TGTGCCAGCAGTGAAGCCGGGAGGCGAGCTTTCTTT
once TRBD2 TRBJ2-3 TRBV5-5 CASSLLSGSVDTQYF TGTGCCAGCAGCTTATTAAGCGGGAGCGTAGATACGCAGTATTTT
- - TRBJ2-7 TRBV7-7 CASSIDRSDEQYF TGTGCTAGCAGCATCGACAGGTCCGACGAGCAGTACTTC
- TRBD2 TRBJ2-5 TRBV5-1 CASRTGLGNQRTQYF TGCGCCAGCAGAACGGGACTAGGCAATCAGAGGACCCAGTACTTC
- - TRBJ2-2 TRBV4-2 CASSQVPGDLGTGELFF TGTGCCAGCAGCCAAGTCCCGGGGGACCTTGGGACCGGGGAGCTGTTTTTT
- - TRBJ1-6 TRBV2 CASSEALGAHSPLHF TGTGCCAGCAGTGAAGCGCTGGGGGCACATTCACCCCTCCACTTT
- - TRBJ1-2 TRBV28 CASSLGVNYGYTF TGTGCCAGCAGTTTAGGAGTAAACTATGGCTACACCTTC
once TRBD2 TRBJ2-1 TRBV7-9 CASSFTRGGGYNEQFF TGTGCCAGCAGCTTCACACGGGGGGGTGGCTACAATGAGCAGTTCTTC
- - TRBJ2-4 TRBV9 CASSEGRGVQAKNIQYF TGTGCCAGCAGCGAGGGGAGGGGGGTACAAGCCAAAAACATTCAGTACTTC
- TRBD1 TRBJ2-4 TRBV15 CATRRGWDRANIQYF TGTGCCACCAGGAGAGGCTGGGACAGAGCGAACATTCAGTACTTC
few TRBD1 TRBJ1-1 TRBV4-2 CASSQVDRGNTEAFF TGTGCCAGCAGCCAAGTTGACAGGGGGAACACTGAAGCTTTCTTT
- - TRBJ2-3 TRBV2 CASSEVAVTDTQYF TGTGCCAGCAGTGAGGTAGCGGTGACAGATACGCAGTATTTT
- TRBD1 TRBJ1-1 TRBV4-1 CASSPNRGNTEAFF TGCGCCAGCAGCCCCAACAGGGGGAACACTGAAGCTTTCTTT
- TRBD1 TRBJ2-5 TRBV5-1 CASSQLGTAHGAQYF TGCGCCAGCAGCCAGCTCGGGACAGCTCATGGGGCCCAGTACTTC
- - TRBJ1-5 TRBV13 CASSFRGGNQPQHF TGTGCCAGCAGCTTTAGGGGGGGGAATCAGCCCCAGCATTTT
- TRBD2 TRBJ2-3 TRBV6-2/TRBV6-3 CASSLKREGLDTQYF TGTGCCAGCAGTCTGAAGCGGGAGGGATTAGATACGCAGTATTTT
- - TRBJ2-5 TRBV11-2 CASSLAPGLGETQYF TGTGCCAGCAGCTTAGCCCCAGGGTTGGGGGAGACCCAGTACTTC
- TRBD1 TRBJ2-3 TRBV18 CASSPPSPGQGAYTQYF TGTGCCAGCTCACCACCGAGCCCGGGACAGGGGGCGTATACGCAGTATTTT
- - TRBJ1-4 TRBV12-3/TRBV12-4 CASSLNRVLFF TGTGCCAGCAGTTTAAACAGGGTGTTGTTTTTT
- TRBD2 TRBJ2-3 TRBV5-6 CASSGGGTSVTDTQYF TGTGCCAGCAGCGGGGGCGGGACTAGCGTGACAGATACGCAGTATTTT
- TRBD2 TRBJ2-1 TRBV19 CASSKREGTTYNEQFF TGTGCCAGTAGTAAGCGGGAGGGTACAACCTACAATGAGCAGTTCTTC
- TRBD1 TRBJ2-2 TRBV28 CASSGQGAGTGELFF TGTGCCAGCAGTGGGCAGGGGGCGGGCACCGGGGAGCTGTTTTTT
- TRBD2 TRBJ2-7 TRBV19 CASSMSGSTSGTYEQYF TGTGCCAGTAGTATGTCTGGATCGACTAGCGGGACCTACGAGCAGTACTTC
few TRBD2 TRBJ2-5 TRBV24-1 CATSDFFSGGEETQYF TGTGCCACCAGTGATTTTTTTAGCGGGGGGGAAGAGACCCAGTACTTC
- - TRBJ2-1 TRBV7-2 CASSRTGTHYNEQFF TGTGCCAGCAGCCGGACCGGGACTCACTACAATGAGCAGTTCTTC
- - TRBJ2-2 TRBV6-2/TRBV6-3 CASSYSTGGRDMNTGELFF TGTGCCAGCAGTTACTCGACGGGCGGCCGGGACATGAACACCGGGGAGCTGTTTTTT
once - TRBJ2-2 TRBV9 CASSQGRGNTGELFF TGTGCCAGCAGCCAGGGGAGGGGGAACACCGGGGAGCTGTTTTTT
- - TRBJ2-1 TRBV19 CASSIRGDPSNEQFF TGTGCCAGTAGTATACGGGGTGACCCCTCCAATGAGCAGTTCTTC
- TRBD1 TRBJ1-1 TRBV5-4 CASRLGQGDTEAFF TGTGCCAGCAGGCTCGGACAGGGAGACACTGAAGCTTTCTTT
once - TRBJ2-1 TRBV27 CASSLRHLNEQFF TGTGCCAGCAGTTTGCGACACCTCAATGAGCAGTTCTTC
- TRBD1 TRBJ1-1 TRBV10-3 CAISGGTGGWTEAFF TGTGCCATCAGTGGGGGGACAGGGGGATGGACTGAAGCTTTCTTT
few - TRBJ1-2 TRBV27 CASSFRQGHGYTF TGTGCCAGCAGTTTCCGTCAGGGCCATGGCTACACCTTC
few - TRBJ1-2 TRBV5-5 CASSLLQGYTF TGTGCCAGCAGCTTGTTACAGGGCTACACCTTC
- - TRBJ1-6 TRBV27 CASSPPNSPLHF TGTGCCAGCAGTCCCCCAAATTCACCCCTCCACTTT
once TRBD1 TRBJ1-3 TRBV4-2 CASSQDPGTGNGNTIYF TGTGCCAGCAGCCAAGATCCCGGGACAGGGAATGGAAACACCATATATTTT
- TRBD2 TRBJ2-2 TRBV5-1 CASSSGLAGGNTGELFF TGCGCCAGCAGCTCTGGACTAGCGGGAGGGAACACCGGGGAGCTGTTTTTT